This T cell receptor (beta chain) was sequenced during a study of identical twins. Each CDR3 protein gets one entry after TCRdb re-called the 5' RACE reads with MiXCR. The table records hundreds of thousands of distinct CDR3 sequences, 15% to 20% of them present only once. This sample was also put to use in a study of T cells expressing NK-cell markers.

The sequence was obtained from a woman younger than 30 in good health. What was sequenced was PBMCs.

The CDR3 region is CASSYSRTSGTTQYF. CDR3 nucleotide sequence: TGCGCCAGCAGCTACTCGAGGACTAGCGGGACCACGCAGTATTTT. The chain couples TRBV5-1 to TRBJ2-3; TRBD2 matches at 12 bases. The V segment lost 3 bases and the J segment 9 bases; nucleotides outside the gene matches: 8. Germline CDR1 SGHRS, CDR2 YFSETQ. The CDR3 extends over 15 amino acids.